Presented here are 31 T cell receptor beta chains from one specimen sequenced in a study of blood T cell repertoires in COVID-19. Using immunoSEQ multiplex PCR, the repertoire was profiled, and TCRdb retains in-frame clones only, with some absent. The profile covers under 75,000 clones, with about 80% appearing a single time and about 18% taken by the ten largest. The source material was peripheral blood. The receptors derive from a man in his 70s who had recovered from COVID-19.

The chain has TRBV19 and TRBJ2-5, with 12 nucleotides matching TRBD2. The CDR3 is made up of 15 amino acids. The trim removed 7 bases at V and 5 bases at J, leaving 8 bases unmatched. Germline-derived CDR1 and CDR2 are LNHDA and SQIVND (reference sequence). The chain's CDR3 is CASTTSGSDGETQYF. In DNA, the CDR3 is TGTGCCAGTACGACTAGCGGGAGTGATGGGGAGACCCAGTACTTC. The whole variable domain, filled in from reference TRBV19 and TRBJ2-5, reads DGGITQSPKYLFRKEGQNVTLSCEQNLNHDAMYWYRQDPGQGLRLIYYSQIVNDFQKGDIAEGYSVSREKKESFPLTVTSAQKNPTAFYLCASTTSGSDGETQYFGPGTRLLVL.

This clone was counted a few times. The V gene is TRBV7-9, the J gene TRBJ1-3; D may be TRBD1 (5 bases). The V end was cut by 7 bases, the J end by 2 bases, with 15 bases between. Germline lookup yields CDR1 SEHNR and CDR2 FQNEAQ (reference sequence). This CDR3 is built from 15 residues. CDR3 sequence: CASNIQGMTGNTIYF. DNA of the CDR3: TGTGCCAGCAATATCCAGGGTATGACTGGAAACACCATATATTTT.

This clone occurred once. V is TRBV27 and J is TRBJ2-5, with D uncertain. V lost 5 bases and J 7 bases, leaving 11 bases between the germline ends. CDR1 MNHEY and CDR2 SMNVEV come from the germline V gene (reference sequence). The CDR3 is made up of 12 amino acids. The CDR3 protein is CASSPLSGTQYF. The CDR3 DNA follows: TGTGCCAGCAGTCCTTTATCAGGGACCCAGTACTTC.

V usage is TRBV5-1 and J usage is TRBJ2-5; tentative D call: TRBD2 (6 bases). V shed 1 base and J shed 2 bases, with 12 bases lying between them. Germline values: CDR1 SGHRS, CDR2 YFSETQ. This CDR3 spans 15 amino acids. The CDR3 DNA reads TGCGCCAGCAGCTTGCGCGGGGACGGGCAAGAGACCCAGTACTTC. It translates to CASSLRGDGQETQYF.

The genes are TRBV10-1 and TRBJ2-5; 12 nucleotides align to TRBD2. This CDR3 is built from 14 residues. J gave up 6 bases and V 10 bases, and 9 bases lay outside the gene matches. CDR1 and CDR2 from the germline V gene are WNHNN and SYGVQD (reference sequence). CDR3 residues: CATHPTSGGKTQYF. The CDR3 DNA reads TGCGCCACCCACCCGACTAGCGGGGGTAAGACCCAGTACTTC.

The genes are TRBV5-4 and TRBJ2-3; the match to TRBD1 covers 7 bases. This CDR3 is built from 14 residues. Germline CDR1 and CDR2: SGHNT and YYREEE (reference sequence). V was clipped by 0 bases and J by 4 bases; unmatched bases: 2. The CDR3 DNA reads TGTGCCAGCAGCTTGGAGGGGGCCCCAGATACGCAGTATTTT. It is translated as CASSLEGAPDTQYF. The full variable domain, with the rest looked up from reference TRBV5-4 and TRBJ2-3, is ETGVTQSPTHLIKTRGQQVTLRCSSQSGHNTVSWYQQALGQGPQFIFQYYREEENGRGNFPPRFSGLQFPNYSSELNVNALELDDSALYLCASSLEGAPDTQYFGPGTRLTVL.

This clone occurred a few times. The chain's CDR3 is CASSPDSALNYGYTF. In DNA form, the CDR3 reads TGTGCCAGCTCACCCGACAGCGCCTTAAACTATGGCTACACCTTC. V gene TRBV18 combines with J gene TRBJ1-2; TRBD1 is a possible D gene (5 bases). Trimming stripped 3 bases from V and 2 bases from J, with 13 bases between. The CDR3 runs to 15 residues. Looked up from germline, CDR1 is KGHSH and CDR2 is LQKENI.

The chain links TRBV4-1 to TRBJ1-5; no definite D call. V lost 2 bases to trimming and J lost 7 bases, with 9 bases between them. Germline assignment: CDR1 MGHRA and CDR2 YSYEKL. CDR3 size: 13 residues. The CDR3 here is CASSQSRGQPQHF. CDR3 nucleotide sequence: TGCGCCAGCAGCCAATCCAGAGGCCAGCCCCAGCATTTT.

V and J are TRBV27 and TRBJ1-3; a possible D gene is TRBD1 (6 bases). The germline V gene has CDR1 MNHEY and CDR2 SMNVEV (reference sequence). The CDR3 runs to 19 residues. The ends were cut back, 1 base at V and 2 bases at J, with 21 bases in the middle. CDR3: CASSLFRFNGTLTGNTIYF. The CDR3 bases are TGTGCCAGCAGTTTATTTCGCTTTAACGGGACACTTACTGGAAACACCATATATTTT.

The chain is built from TRBV10-1 and TRBJ2-2, with D possibly being TRBD2 (6 bases). This CDR3 has 15 residues. CDR1 and CDR2 from the germline V gene are WNHNN and SYGVQD (reference sequence). V was clipped by 8 bases and J by 1 base, with 14 bases between them. CDR3 region: CASGGSRENTGELFF. The CDR3 DNA reads TGCGCCAGCGGGGGGTCAAGGGAGAACACCGGGGAGCTGTTTTTT.

The chain recombines TRBV5-8 with TRBJ1-5, with D maybe TRBD1 (5 bases). V gave up 4 bases and J gave up 2 bases, with 13 bases separating them. The CDR3 is 15 amino acids. Looked up from germline, CDR1 is SGHTS and CDR2 is YDEGEE. This chain's CDR3 is CASSRTPSGNQPQHF. The CDR3 nucleotides read TGTGCCAGCAGCCGGACACCTTCGGGCAATCAGCCCCAGCATTTT.

This clone was observed once. The rearrangement joins TRBV5-1 to TRBJ2-3; D perhaps matches TRBD2 (5 bases). Germline values: CDR1 SGHRS, CDR2 YFSETQ. Trimming cost V 0 bases and J 4 bases, with 6 bases left between them. This CDR3 region has 13 residues. Here the CDR3 DNA reads TGCGCCAGCAGCTTGGAGGGAGCAGATACGCAGTATTTT. Amino acids: CASSLEGADTQYF.

The chain joins TRBV30 to TRBJ1-2, with a tentative D call TRBD1 (5 bases). V lost 3 bases and J lost 9, with 23 bases in between. Germline-derived CDR1 and CDR2 are GTSNPN and SVGIG (reference sequence). The CDR3 runs 15 residues. The CDR3 DNA sequence: TGTGCCTGGAGCCCATGGGAACAGGCTACGGAAAGCTACACCTTC. Translating gives CAWSPWEQATESYTF.

A single count supports this clone. The chain couples TRBV9 to TRBJ2-3, with TRBD2 matching over 8 bases. The V gene's germline CDR1 is SGDLS and CDR2 YYNGEE. The CDR3 covers 14 residues. Trimming took 3 bases from V and 2 from J; bases not matched to a gene: 2. CDR3: CASSEAGVTDTQYF. The CDR3, as DNA: TGTGCCAGCAGCGAAGCGGGAGTCACAGATACGCAGTATTTT.

This chain's CDR3 is CSAWTGESNQPQHF. The CDR3 nucleotides are TGCAGCGCCTGGACAGGCGAGAGCAATCAGCCCCAGCATTTT. This chain joins TRBV29-1 and TRBJ1-5; 7 bases fit TRBD1. This CDR3 is 14 amino acids long. Trimming at V came to 7 bases and at J to 1 base, leaving 7 bases not matched to a gene. Germline V lookup: CDR1 SQVTM, CDR2 ANQGSEA.

V is TRBV12-3 or TRBV12-4 and J is TRBJ1-1; 7 bases match TRBD1. The CDR3 extends over 13 amino acids. The junction had 6 bases not matched to a gene; V was cut back by 5 bases and J by 6 bases. The chain's CDR3 is CASSRTGDAEAFF. The CDR3 bases are TGTGCCAGCAGTCGAACAGGGGACGCTGAAGCTTTCTTT.

This sequence joins TRBV28 and TRBJ2-3; 11 nucleotides align to TRBD2. The CDR3 length is 17 residues. Germline CDR1 reads MDHEN; CDR2 reads SYDVKM. V dropped 4 bases and J dropped 4; count of bases not matched to a gene: 10. Here the CDR3 reads CASSSLTSGSLPDTQYF. In DNA form, the CDR3 reads TGTGCCAGCAGTTCGCTCACTAGCGGGAGTCTACCAGATACGCAGTATTTT.

The chain is built from TRBV5-1 and TRBJ2-3, with TRBD2 matching 11 bases. Trimming removed 0 bases from V and 3 bases from J; junction bases left unmatched: 3. Germline V gives CDR1 SGHRS, CDR2 YFSETQ. This CDR3 spans 16 amino acids. The CDR3 sequence is CASSLVVAGGTDTQYF. The DNA for the CDR3 is TGCGCCAGCAGCTTGGTAGTAGCGGGGGGGACAGATACGCAGTATTTT.

The chain recombines TRBV19 with TRBJ1-5, with 10 bases identical to TRBD1. Germline V gene data show CDR1 as LNHDA and CDR2 as SQIVND (reference sequence). V dropped 7 bases and J dropped 6; count of bases not matched to a gene: 6. The length of the CDR3 is 14 residues. The CDR3 DNA follows: TGTGCCAGTAACCCGGGACAGGGGTTTCAGCCCCAGCATTTT. Amino acid sequence: CASNPGQGFQPQHF.

The chain recombines TRBV2 with TRBJ2-7; 7 bases line up with TRBD1. V shed 8 bases, J shed 0 bases, and the junction held 10 bases outside the gene matches. The CDR3 extends over 15 amino acids. The V gene's germline CDR1 is SNHLY and CDR2 FYNNEI. Here the CDR3 DNA reads TGTGCCAGCGGGGAAGACAGGGTAAGCTCCTACGAGCAGTACTTC. Its protein product is CASGEDRVSSYEQYF.

The rearrangement links TRBV5-1 to TRBJ1-4, with D maybe TRBD1 (5 bases). CDR1 and CDR2 from the germline V gene are SGHRS and YFSETQ. The CDR3 is 16 amino acids. Trimming removed 4 bases at V and 8 bases at J, with 21 bases between. The CDR3 loop reads CASSPWAGDLREKLFF. CDR3 nucleotide sequence: TGCGCCAGCAGCCCCTGGGCGGGGGACCTGAGGGAAAAACTGTTTTTT.

The chain links TRBV25-1 to TRBJ1-1; D is uncertain. The germline V gene encodes CDR1 MGHDK and CDR2 SYGVNS. The V end was cut by 0 bases, the J end by 4 bases, with 12 bases between. The CDR3 extends over 15 amino acids. The CDR3 sequence: CASSEYRSPGTEAFF. The CDR3 nucleotides read TGTGCCAGCAGTGAATATAGAAGCCCGGGCACTGAAGCTTTCTTT.

The chain employs TRBV28 and TRBJ2-1, with TRBD2 as a possible D gene (7 bases). Germline-derived CDR1 and CDR2 are MDHEN and SYDVKM. CDR3 size: 14 residues. V was clipped by 8 bases and J by 7 bases, with 18 bases between them. CDR3 nucleotides: TGTGCCAGCCTTAGGGGGGGACTGCGGAATGAGCAGTTCTTC. It translates to CASLRGGLRNEQFF. Drawing the rest from reference TRBV28 and TRBJ2-1, the complete variable domain is DVKVTQSSRYLVKRTGEKVFLECVQDMDHENMFWYRQDPGLGLRLIYFSYDVKMKEKGDIPEGYSVSREKKERFSLILESASTNQTSMYLCASLRGGLRNEQFFGPGTRLTVL.

The chain recombines TRBV29-1 with TRBJ1-1; tentative D call: TRBD1 (5 bases). The germline V gene has CDR1 SQVTM and CDR2 ANQGSEA. Trimming took off 4 bases at V and 7 bases at J, with 10 bases between the two ends. This CDR3 is built from 11 residues. This CDR3 reads CSVGNRNEAFF. Here the CDR3 DNA reads TGCAGCGTTGGTAACAGGAATGAAGCTTTCTTT.

This clone was found once. The gene calls are TRBV9 and TRBJ1-1, with 7 positions matching TRBD1. Germline CDR1 reads SGDLS; CDR2 reads YYNGEE. With V trimmed by 3 bases and J by 4 bases, 3 bases remained unmatched. The CDR3 sequence is 13 residues long. The CDR3 bases are TGTGCCAGCAGCGAAACAGGGGTCACTGAAGCTTTCTTT. This gives the protein CASSETGVTEAFF.

This chain joins TRBV9 and TRBJ1-1; TRBD1 might be the D (6 bases). The CDR3 consists of 14 residues. Trimming left V 4 bases short and J 1 base short, with 11 bases between. Germline V gene sequence: CDR1 SGDLS, CDR2 YYNGEE. The CDR3 region has the DNA TGTGCCAGCAGCTACCAGACAGGGAACACTGAAGCTTTCTTT. This codes for CASSYQTGNTEAFF. The full variable domain, in which reference TRBV9 and TRBJ1-1 provide the parts outside the CDR3, is DSGVTQTPKHLITATGQRVTLRCSPRSGDLSVYWYQQSLDQGLQFLIQYYNGEERAKGNILERFSAQQFPDLHSELNLSSLELGDSALYFCASSYQTGNTEAFFGQGTRLTVV.

This clone was counted only a few times. The chain links TRBV11-3 to TRBJ2-7, with D possibly being TRBD1 (5 bases). The CDR3 is 15 amino acids. V gave up 0 bases and J gave up 0 bases, with 9 bases separating them. Germline values: CDR1 SGHNT, CDR2 YENEEA. The CDR3 protein is CASSLESGLSYEQYF. In DNA form, the CDR3 reads TGTGCCAGCAGCTTAGAGTCAGGGCTCTCCTACGAGCAGTACTTC.

The CDR3 protein is CASSSQGARPEAFF. The CDR3 DNA reads as TGTGCCAGCAGCTCACAGGGGGCGCGGCCTGAAGCTTTCTTT. V usage is TRBV7-9 and J usage is TRBJ1-1; TRBD1 matches 9 bases. Trimming cost V 4 bases and J 6 bases; bases outside gene matches: 6. The germline V gene encodes CDR1 SEHNR and CDR2 FQNEAQ (reference sequence). The CDR3 is made up of 14 amino acids.

The gene calls are TRBV4-1 and TRBJ2-1, with 8 bases that match TRBD2. V trimming: 6 bases; J trimming: 0 bases; junction bases outside the gene matches: 4. CDR1 is MGHRA and CDR2 is YSYEKL in the germline V gene. The CDR3 sequence is 15 residues long. Here the CDR3 reads CASSPSGSSYNEQFF. CDR3 DNA sequence: TGCGCCAGCAGTCCGAGCGGGAGCTCCTACAATGAGCAGTTCTTC.

With regard to this clone: The sample contains more than one DNA sequence encoding this CDR3. The V gene is TRBV6-5, the J gene TRBJ1-5, with 9 bases lining up with TRBD1. From germline, CDR1 is MNHEY and CDR2 SVGAGI. The V gene end was trimmed by 6 bases and the J gene end by 2 bases; junction bases not matched to a gene: 5. This CDR3 contains 15 residues. The CDR3 loop reads CASSLGQGGNQPQHF. CDR3 sequence (DNA): TGTGCCAGCAGCCTGGGACAGGGCGGCAATCAGCCCCAGCATTTT.

The CDR3 loop reads CASSLYSRLGPGVNTEAFF. CDR3 nucleotide sequence: TGTGCCAGCAGTTTATATTCGCGGCTGGGGCCAGGGGTAAACACTGAAGCTTTCTTT. The chain carries TRBV27 and TRBJ1-1; the D gene is possibly TRBD1 (6 bases). Germline V gene lookup returns CDR1 MNHEY and CDR2 SMNVEV (reference sequence). V lost 1 base to trimming and J lost 2 bases, with 23 bases between them. The CDR3 is 19 amino acids.